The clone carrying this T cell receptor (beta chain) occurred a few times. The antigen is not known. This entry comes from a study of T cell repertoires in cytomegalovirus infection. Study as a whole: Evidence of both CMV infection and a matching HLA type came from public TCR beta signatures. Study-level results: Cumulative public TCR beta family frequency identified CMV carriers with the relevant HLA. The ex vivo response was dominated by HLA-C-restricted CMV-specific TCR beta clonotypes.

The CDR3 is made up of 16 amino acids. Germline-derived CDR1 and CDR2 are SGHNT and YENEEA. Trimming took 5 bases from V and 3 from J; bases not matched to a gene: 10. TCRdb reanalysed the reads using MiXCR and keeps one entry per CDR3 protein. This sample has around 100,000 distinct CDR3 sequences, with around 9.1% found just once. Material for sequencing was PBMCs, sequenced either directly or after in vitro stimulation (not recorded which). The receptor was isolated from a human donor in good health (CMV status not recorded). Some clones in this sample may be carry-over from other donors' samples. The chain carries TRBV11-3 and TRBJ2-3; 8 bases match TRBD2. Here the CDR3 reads CASSAGKAGVTDTQYF. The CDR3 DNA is TGTGCCAGCAGCGCTGGAAAAGCGGGAGTAACAGATACGCAGTATTTT.